A single sample is the source of the 17 T cell receptor beta chains below, sequenced in a study of tumor-infiltrating lymphocytes in glioblastoma multiforme. TCRB libraries came from RNA via three nested multiplex PCR rounds. TCRdb itself ran the multiplex PCR reads through MiXCR, one entry per CDR3 protein. The repertoire holds just over 9,000 distinct CDR3 sequences, with 74% as singletons. Sample: brain tumor tissue. The receptors were sampled from a male donor with glioblastoma.

With respect to this clonotype: An end of the junction differs from the germline gene, which may be a read error. The chain links TRBV11-2 to TRBJ2-7; a weak D match, TRBD2 (5 bases). Looked up from germline, CDR1 is SGHAT and CDR2 is FQNNGV. There are 15 residues in the CDR3. CDR3 sequence reads: CASSFPSLTLYEHYF. Here the CDR3 DNA reads TGTGCCAGTAGCTTCCCTAGCCTAACACTATACGAGCATTACTTC.

The V gene is TRBV11-2, the J gene TRBJ2-3; D tentatively reads TRBD1 or TRBD2 (5 bases each). Germline V gene sequence: CDR1 SGHAT, CDR2 FQNNGV. The CDR3 is made up of 14 amino acids. Trimming shortened V by 4 bases and J by 4 bases, and 12 bases separated the two germline ends. CDR3 region: CASSWERGADTQYF. CDR3 sequence (DNA): TGTGCCAGCAGCTGGGAGAGGGGTGCAGATACGCAGTATTTT.

This chain uses TRBV20-1 with TRBJ1-1; D perhaps matches TRBD1 (5 bases). Germline CDR1 DFQATT, CDR2 SNEGSKA (reference sequence). This CDR3 has 13 residues. With 3 bases removed from V and 3 bases from J, the gap between germline ends came to 11 bases. CDR3 DNA: TGCAGTGCTAGCAGGGAGTCGGACACTGAAGCTTTCTTT. This codes for CSASRESDTEAFF.

This chain uses TRBV12-3 or TRBV12-4 with TRBJ1-3; D might be TRBD1 (6 bases). The CDR3 covers 14 residues. Trimming stripped 5 bases from V and 3 bases from J, with 11 bases between. The CDR3 nucleotides read TGTGCCAGCAGTGTGAGGGGGATTGGAAACACCATATATTTT. This translates into CASSVRGIGNTIYF.

Relative to its sample, this clonotype is medium-sized. The gene calls are TRBV5-4 and TRBJ2-7, with 8 bases identical to TRBD2. The CDR3 extends over 14 amino acids. Germline lookup yields CDR1 SGHNT and CDR2 YYREEE (reference sequence). Germline trimming cut 2 bases from V and 5 bases from J; bases unmatched to any gene: 6. The DNA for the CDR3 is TGTGCCAGCAGCTTAAGGAGCGGGAGTGACGAGCAGTACTTC. Translation gives CASSLRSGSDEQYF.

This chain uses TRBV20-1 with TRBJ1-1; TRBD1 might be the D (6 bases). This CDR3 has 13 residues. Germline V gene lookup returns CDR1 DFQATT and CDR2 SNEGSKA (reference sequence). The germline V and J ends were trimmed by 7 bases and 0 bases, with 12 bases remaining between them. CDR3 region: CSVAGQLNTEAFF. The CDR3 nucleotides read TGCAGTGTTGCTGGACAGTTGAACACTGAAGCTTTCTTT.

The genes are TRBV12-3 or TRBV12-4 and TRBJ2-3; D is uncertain. The ends were cut back, 4 bases at V and 3 bases at J, with 5 bases in the middle. This CDR3 comprises 12 residues. The CDR3 DNA sequence: TGTGCCAGCAGTTACCGGACAGATACGCAGTATTTT. The encoded protein is CASSYRTDTQYF.

The chain uses TRBV11-2 and TRBJ2-7, with TRBD1 identical over 10 bases. Looked up from germline, CDR1 is SGHAT and CDR2 is FQNNGV. This CDR3 spans 15 amino acids. V was clipped by 3 bases and J by 2 bases; unmatched bases: 4. CDR3 in amino acids: CASSFGTGVTYEQYF. The CDR3 region has the DNA TGTGCCAGCAGCTTCGGGACAGGGGTAACCTACGAGCAGTACTTC.

For this clonotype: The junction differs from germline at one of its ends, possibly a read error. The chain links TRBV12-3 or TRBV12-4 to TRBJ2-5, with no clear D. CDR3 size: 11 residues. The CDR3 nucleotides read TGTGCCAGCAGTGTCTTGGAGACCCAGAACTTC. Amino acid sequence: CASSVLETQNF.

This clonotype was recorded only once. At one end, the junction sequence differs from germline, possibly due to a read error. The rearrangement links TRBV10-3 to TRBJ2-6; D not resolved. The CDR3 loop spans 14 amino acids. CDR1 and CDR2 (germline): ENHRY, SYGVKD. The CDR3 sequence is CAIRGLSEANVLTF. The CDR3 bases are TGTGCCATCAGAGGTCTCTCTGAGGCCAACGTCCTGACTTTC.

The table lists this clonotype with a count of one. V usage is TRBV6-2 or TRBV6-3 and J usage is TRBJ2-1, with TRBD2 identical over 9 bases. The trim removed 0 bases at V and 8 bases at J, leaving 5 bases unmatched. The CDR3 covers 15 residues. Germline V CDR1 and CDR2: MNHEY, SVGEGT. The CDR3 DNA is TGTGCCAGCAGTTACTCTGATAGCGGGAGCGATGAGCAGTTCTTC. Its translation is CASSYSDSGSDEQFF.

The chain carries TRBV5-5 and TRBJ1-5; 11 nucleotides agree with TRBD1. CDR3 length: 16 amino acids. The ends lost 3 bases at V and 2 bases at J; junction bases unmatched: 4. Germline CDR1 SGHKS, CDR2 YYEKEE (reference sequence). CDR3 amino acids: CASSSPGQGGNQPQHF. CDR3 coding DNA: TGTGCCAGCAGCTCCCCGGGACAGGGGGGCAATCAGCCCCAGCATTTT.

The chain uses TRBV10-3 and TRBJ1-1; 9 bases match TRBD1. Per germline, CDR1 ENHRY and CDR2 SYGVKD. Losses at the gene ends were 8 bases for V and 0 bases for J; bases not matched to a gene: 7. The CDR3 is made up of 15 amino acids. CDR3 sequence (DNA): TGTGCCATCGGAGGGACAGGGAATTTGAACACTGAAGCTTTCTTT. This sequence encodes CAIGGTGNLNTEAFF.

As to this clonotype: Germline is not matched at one junction end, which may reflect a read error. The chain carries TRBV20-1 and TRBJ2-7; D is perhaps TRBD2 (5 bases). Germline V lookup: CDR1 DFQATT, CDR2 SNEGSKA (reference sequence). CDR3 size: 11 residues. CDR3 sequence reads: CSASSSREHYF. The CDR3 region has the DNA TGCAGCGCTAGCTCTAGCCGCGAGCACTACTTC.

On this clonotype: This may arise from a read error, as a much more abundant clone is one base away. The chain carries TRBV18 and TRBJ2-2, with TRBD2 as a possible D gene (5 bases). Germline CDR1 and CDR2: KGHSH and LQKENI. The CDR3 consists of 12 residues. Written as DNA, the CDR3 is TGTGCCAGCTCACCGAACACCGGGAAGCTGTTTTTT. This codes for CASSPNTGKLFF.

This clonotype showed up just a few times. One junction end does not reproduce the germline sequence, and a read error may be involved. V and J are TRBV5-1 and TRBJ2-7, with D maybe TRBD2 (6 bases). Per the germline V gene, CDR1 is SGHRS and CDR2 is YFSETQ. The CDR3 is 15 amino acids. The CDR3 reads CASSLDASEPYEQHF. CDR3 in DNA: TGCGCCAGTAGCTTGGACGCTAGCGAGCCCTACGAGCAGCACTTC.

The chain employs TRBV13 and TRBJ1-1; D perhaps matches TRBD1 (5 bases). Germline assignment: CDR1 PRHDT and CDR2 FYEKMQ (reference sequence). Deletions cut 1 base from V and 1 base from J, with 10 bases between. The CDR3 has 15 residues. For the CDR3, the DNA is TGTGCCAGCAGCTTAGCACATGGGGCGAACACTGAAGCTTTCTTT. It is translated as CASSLAHGANTEAFF. The full variable domain, rest sourced from reference TRBV13 and TRBJ1-1, is AAGVIQSPRHLIKEKRETATLKCYPIPRHDTVYWYQQGPGQDPQFLISFYEKMQSDKGSIPDRFSAQQFSDYHSELNMSSLELGDSALYFCASSLAHGANTEAFFGQGTRLTVV.